This T cell receptor beta chain was sequenced for a study of blood T cell repertoires in COVID-19. As originally analysed: Reference gene primer amplification gave nucleated cell count estimates. Assay used: immunoSEQ multiplex PCR; TCRdb lists only in-frame clones, some missing. V and J calls and clone size are copied from that table; D and trimming were computed from the DNA. The sample includes tens of thousands of clones, approximately 84% of them seen just once. The sample consisted of peripheral blood. This TCR came from a man between 65 and 79 years old with acute or convalescent COVID-19.

The CDR3 DNA follows: TGTGCCAGCAGAGCTGAGATGAACACTGAAGCTTTCTTT. Amino acid sequence: CASRAEMNTEAFF. This chain links TRBV2 with TRBJ1-1; the D is unclear. V lost 6 bases and J lost 0, with 8 bases in between. Germline V CDR1 and CDR2: SNHLY, FYNNEI. The CDR3 contains 13 residues.